A single sample gave rise to the 17 T cell receptor beta chains below, sequenced in a study of blood T cell repertoires in COVID-19. The data were produced by immunoSEQ multiplex PCR, yet TCRdb's version contains in-frame clones alone and is incomplete. The sample lists 70,000 to 90,000 clones, 85% to 90% occurring once. The sample consisted of PBMCs or T cells enriched from blood (not recorded which). The receptors originated from a woman between 50 and 59 years old with acute COVID-19.

This chain links TRBV3-1 (or the pseudogene TRBV3-2) with TRBJ1-4, with D tentatively TRBD1 (5 bases). The CDR3 has 16 residues. Trimming left V 4 bases short and J 2 bases short, with 14 bases between. Germline CDR1 reads LGHDT; CDR2 reads YNNKEL (reference sequence). As DNA, the CDR3 is TGTGCCAGCAGCCCGACTGCGGGGGGGACTAATGAAAAACTGTTTTTT. Translating it yields CASSPTAGGTNEKLFF.

The V gene is TRBV6-5, the J gene TRBJ2-7; 9 positions agree with TRBD1. This CDR3 spans 16 amino acids. Germline CDR1 reads MNHEY; CDR2 reads SVGAGI. Trimming took 2 bases from V and 2 from J; bases not matched to a gene: 7. The CDR3 reads CASSYRDRGGTYEQYF. In nucleotides, the CDR3 is TGTGCCAGCAGTTACAGAGACAGGGGGGGAACCTACGAGCAGTACTTC.

The CDR3 protein is CAWGYFSGNTIYF. Written as DNA, the CDR3 is TGTGCCTGGGGGTATTTCTCTGGAAACACCATATATTTT. The chain carries TRBV30 and TRBJ1-3; the D is unclear. V was pared by 5 bases and J by 0 bases, with 8 bases between. The CDR3 has 13 amino acids. From germline, CDR1 is GTSNPN and CDR2 SVGIG (reference sequence). Supplemented by reference TRBV30 and TRBJ1-3, the full variable domain reads SQTIHQWPATLVQPVGSPLSLECTVEGTSNPNLYWYRQAAGRGLQLLFYSVGIGQISSEVPQNLSASRPQDRQFILSSKKLLLSDSGFYLCAWGYFSGNTIYFGEGSWLTVV.

This clone was observed once. The gene calls are TRBV7-6 and TRBJ1-1, with 7 bases that match TRBD1. Germline loops: CDR1 SGHVS, CDR2 FNYEAQ. The CDR3 sequence is 13 residues long. The junction had 3 bases not matched to a gene; V was cut back by 5 bases and J by 3 bases. For the CDR3, the DNA is TGTGCCAGCAGCAGCCAGGGGGACACTGAAGCTTTCTTT. This codes for CASSSQGDTEAFF.

The chain links TRBV19 to TRBJ2-7; tentatively, D is TRBD1 (6 bases). Trimming left V 4 bases short and J 2 bases short, with 15 bases between. Looked up from germline, CDR1 is LNHDA and CDR2 is SQIVND (reference sequence). The CDR3 has 15 residues. This CDR3 reads CASSTRQVGPYEQYF. The DNA for the CDR3 is TGTGCCAGTAGTACTAGACAGGTTGGGCCCTACGAGCAGTACTTC.

The V and J genes are TRBV2 and TRBJ1-2; D may be TRBD1 (6 bases). Between the trimmed V and J ends, which lost 0 bases and 6 bases, there was a span of 14 bases. CDR3 length: 15 amino acids. In germline, CDR1 is SNHLY, CDR2 FYNNEI. The CDR3 sequence is CASSEARGQWNGYTF. As DNA, the CDR3 is TGTGCCAGCAGTGAAGCGCGGGGGCAATGGAATGGCTACACCTTC. Based on the CDR3 plus reference TRBV2 and TRBJ1-2, the full variable domain is EPEVTQTPSHQVTQMGQEVILRCVPISNHLYFYWYRQILGQKVEFLVSFYNNEISEKSEIFDDQFSVERPDGSNFTLKIRSTKLEDSAMYFCASSEARGQWNGYTFGSGTRLTVV.

This clone was detected only once. V is TRBV29-1 and J is TRBJ2-1; 9 bases align to TRBD2. J gave up 0 bases and V 3 bases, and 9 bases lay outside the gene matches. CDR1 SQVTM and CDR2 ANQGSEA come from the germline V gene. The CDR3 extends over 17 amino acids. In nucleotides, the CDR3 is TGCAGCGTTGATCCGGGACTAGCCATACACTCCTACAATGAGCAGTTCTTC. Translated, it gives CSVDPGLAIHSYNEQFF.

The V gene is TRBV19, the J gene TRBJ1-4, with 7 bases identical to TRBD1. This CDR3 is built from 14 residues. In germline, CDR1 is LNHDA, CDR2 SQIVND (reference sequence). Unmatched junction bases numbered 7, after V lost 4 bases and J lost 8 bases. The CDR3 region has the DNA TGTGCCAGTAGTAAGCGACAGGGCGGCGAAAAACTGTTTTTT. This encodes CASSKRQGGEKLFF.

The chain is built from TRBV25-1 and TRBJ2-3, with unresolved D. The germline V and J ends were trimmed by 7 bases and 2 bases, with 4 bases remaining between them. Germline assignment: CDR1 MGHDK and CDR2 SYGVNS. The CDR3 contains 11 residues. The CDR3 DNA follows: TGTGCCAGCACGTACACAGATACGCAGTATTTT. This encodes CASTYTDTQYF. Variable domain in full (rest from reference TRBV25-1 and TRBJ2-3): EADIYQTPRYLVIGTGKKITLECSQTMGHDKMYWYQQDPGMELHLIHYSYGVNSTEKGDLSSESTVSRIRTEHFPLTLESARPSHTSQYLCASTYTDTQYFGPGTRLTVL.

A single count supports this clone. The chain is built from TRBV27 and TRBJ1-1; 9 nucleotides line up with TRBD1. V lost 4 bases, J lost 4 bases, and 7 bases stayed unmatched. CDR3 length: 15 residues. Germline CDR1 and CDR2: MNHEY and SMNVEV (reference sequence). CDR3 sequence (DNA): TGTGCCAGCAGTTCTACACAGGGGGCGGTCACTGAAGCTTTCTTT. This sequence encodes CASSSTQGAVTEAFF.

V usage is TRBV19 and J usage is TRBJ2-7, with a weak D call TRBD1 (6 bases). Trimming stripped 3 bases from V and 3 bases from J, with 12 bases between. The CDR3 covers 14 residues. CDR1 is LNHDA, CDR2 SQIVND, per germline (reference sequence). The CDR3 bases are TGTGCCAGTAGTATTGGCGACAGGAGCTACGAGCAGTACTTC. Amino acid sequence: CASSIGDRSYEQYF.

The gene calls are TRBV5-1 and TRBJ1-2; D perhaps matches TRBD1 (6 bases). CDR1 is SGHRS and CDR2 is YFSETQ in the germline V gene. This CDR3 region has 14 residues. Trimming removed 5 bases from V and 4 bases from J, with 15 bases in between. The chain's CDR3 is CASRTATGVYGYTF. The DNA for the CDR3 is TGCGCCAGCAGAACCGCGACAGGAGTCTATGGCTACACCTTC.

The chain carries TRBV11-2 and TRBJ1-3; a possible D gene is TRBD1 (5 bases). Trimming shortened V by 11 bases and J by 4 bases, and 21 bases separated the two germline ends. Germline V gene lookup returns CDR1 SGHAT and CDR2 FQNNGV. The CDR3 has 15 amino acids. The CDR3 region is CASADGGVVGNTIYF. The CDR3 region has the DNA TGTGCCTCCGCGGACGGGGGAGTTGTCGGAAACACCATATATTTT.

The chain links TRBV29-1 to TRBJ2-7; D gene ambiguous. The V and J ends lost 4 bases and 1 base respectively, with 11 bases between them. The CDR3 runs to 13 residues. Germline loops: CDR1 SQVTM, CDR2 ANQGSEA. CDR3 sequence: CSVAAGPSYEQYF. DNA of the CDR3: TGCAGCGTTGCAGCAGGTCCTTCCTACGAGCAGTACTTC.

This sequence joins TRBV19 and TRBJ1-5; no definite D call. This CDR3 has 13 amino acids. Trimming removed 1 base at V and 4 bases at J, with 5 bases between. The germline V gene encodes CDR1 LNHDA and CDR2 SQIVND (reference sequence). The CDR3 protein is CASSIAGNQPQHF. The CDR3 nucleotides read TGTGCCAGTAGTATAGCCGGGAATCAGCCCCAGCATTTT.

The rearrangement uses TRBV2 and TRBJ2-1; the match to TRBD2 covers 7 bases. Unmatched junction bases numbered 2, after V lost 2 bases and J lost 1 base. Germline CDR1 reads SNHLY; CDR2 reads FYNNEI. The CDR3 sequence is 15 residues long. DNA for the CDR3: TGTGCCAGCAGTGAAAGCGGGATATCCTACAATGAGCAGTTCTTC. Encoded protein: CASSESGISYNEQFF.

This chain uses TRBV4-2 with TRBJ2-3; D gene uncertain. CDR3 length: 13 amino acids. CDR1 and CDR2 from the germline V gene are LGHNA and YNFKEQ. The V end lost 0 bases, the J end lost 9 bases, and 10 bases lay between the germline ends. The CDR3 DNA reads as TGTGCCAGCAGCCAAGATGGCAGCGAAACGCAGTATTTT. This sequence encodes CASSQDGSETQYF.